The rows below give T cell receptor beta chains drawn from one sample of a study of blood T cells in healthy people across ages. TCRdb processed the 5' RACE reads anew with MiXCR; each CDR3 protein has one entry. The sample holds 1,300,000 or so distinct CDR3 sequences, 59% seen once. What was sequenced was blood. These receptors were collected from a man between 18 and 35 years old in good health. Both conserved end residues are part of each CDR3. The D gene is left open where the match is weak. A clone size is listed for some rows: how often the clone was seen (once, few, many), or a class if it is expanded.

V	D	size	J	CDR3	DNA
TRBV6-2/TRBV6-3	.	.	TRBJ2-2	CASSYARGNTGELFF	TGTGCCAGCAGTTACGCAAGGGGTAACACCGGGGAGCTGTTTTTT
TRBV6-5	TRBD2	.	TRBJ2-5	CASSSPTSAQTQYF	TGTGCCAGCAGTTCTCCGACTAGCGCGCAGACCCAGTACTTC
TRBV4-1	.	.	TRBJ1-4	CASSQAGGEGEKLFF	TGCGCCAGCAGCCAAGCCGGAGGGGAGGGTGAAAAACTGTTTTTT
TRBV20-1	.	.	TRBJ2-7	CSARPKDGIYEQYF	TGCAGTGCTAGACCCAAGGACGGGATCTACGAGCAGTACTTC
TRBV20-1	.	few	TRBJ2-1	CSAPVRGLVGVMQFF	TGCAGTGCTCCCGTCAGGGGTTTGGTAGGAGTTATGCAGTTCTTC
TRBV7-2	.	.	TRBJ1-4	CASSFLEGEGEKLFF	TGTGCCAGCAGCTTTCTGGAAGGGGAAGGCGAAAAACTGTTTTTT
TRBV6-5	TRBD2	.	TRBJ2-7	CASSWTSDSYEQYF	TGTGCCAGCAGTTGGACTAGCGACTCCTACGAGCAGTACTTC
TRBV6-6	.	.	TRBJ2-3	CASGPPLTDTQYF	TGTGCCAGCGGGCCTCCCCTCACAGATACGCAGTATTTT
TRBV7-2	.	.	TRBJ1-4	CASSPGARGEKLFF	TGTGCCAGCAGCCCGGGGGCACGTGGTGAAAAACTGTTTTTT
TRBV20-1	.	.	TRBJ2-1	CSARGTYTGNEQFF	TGCAGTGCTAGGGGGACGTATACTGGGAATGAGCAGTTCTTC
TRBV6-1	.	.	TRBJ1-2	CASSEYESDGYTF	TGTGCCAGCAGTGAATATGAGTCAGACGGCTACACCTTC
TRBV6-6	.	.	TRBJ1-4	CASSYSPDGGEKLFF	TGTGCCAGCAGTTACTCGCCCGACGGGGGTGAAAAACTGTTTTTT
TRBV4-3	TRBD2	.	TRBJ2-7	CASSRAGGGYEQYF	TGCGCCAGCAGCCGAGCGGGGGGAGGGTACGAGCAGTACTTC
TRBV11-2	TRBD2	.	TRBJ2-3	CASSQDGAGGLLDTQYF	TGCGCCAGCAGCCAAGATGGGGCGGGGGGGCTACTGGATACGCAGTATTTT
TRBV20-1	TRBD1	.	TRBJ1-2	CSASATGTGYGYTF	TGCAGTGCTAGTGCAACCGGGACAGGGTATGGCTACACCTTC
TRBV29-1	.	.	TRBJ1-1	CSAPRDTEAFF	TGCAGCGCCCCCAGGGACACTGAAGCTTTCTTT
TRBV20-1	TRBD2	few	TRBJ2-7	CSARALAGDLREYEQYF	TGCAGTGCTAGAGCTCTAGCGGGAGACCTACGGGAGTACGAGCAGTACTTC
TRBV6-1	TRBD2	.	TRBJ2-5	CASSEWTSGGIVPQYF	TGTGCCAGCAGTGAGTGGACTAGCGGAGGTATAGTGCCCCAGTACTTC
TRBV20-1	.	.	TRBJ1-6	CSPSLPLDTNSPLHF	TGCAGCCCCTCACTTCCTCTGGACACCAATTCACCCCTCCACTTT
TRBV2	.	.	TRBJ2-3	CASSNPRQSSTDTQYF	TGTGCCAGCTCAAACCCGAGACAGTCTAGCACAGATACGCAGTATTTT
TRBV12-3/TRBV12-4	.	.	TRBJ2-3	CASNPFTGDTQYF	TGTGCCAGCAACCCCTTCACGGGGGATACGCAGTATTTT
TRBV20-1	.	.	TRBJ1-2	CSTHRDYGYTF	TGCAGTACTCACCGGGACTATGGCTACACCTTC
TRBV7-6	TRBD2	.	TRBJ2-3	CASSPGTSGPPDTQYF	TGTGCCAGCAGCCCAGGGACTAGCGGGCCTCCAGATACGCAGTATTTT
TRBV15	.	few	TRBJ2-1	CATSRDPGTGEFF	TGTGCCACCAGCAGAGACCCGGGGACGGGTGAGTTCTTC
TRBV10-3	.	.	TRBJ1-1	CAISDQGRNTEAFF	TGTGCCATCAGTGATCAGGGACGAAACACTGAAGCTTTCTTT
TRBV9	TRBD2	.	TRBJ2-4	CAGSETLAGHIQYF	TGTGCCGGCAGCGAGACACTAGCGGGACACATTCAGTACTTC
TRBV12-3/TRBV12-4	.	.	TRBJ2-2	CASSLRVGTGELFF	TGTGCCAGCAGTTTGAGAGTTGGCACCGGGGAGCTGTTTTTT
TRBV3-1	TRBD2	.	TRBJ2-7	CASSQVGLAYEQYF	TGTGCCAGCAGCCAAGTGGGACTAGCCTACGAGCAGTACTTC
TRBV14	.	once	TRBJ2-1	CASSQSSSHNEQFF	TGTGCCAGCAGCCAAAGTAGCTCCCACAATGAGCAGTTCTTC
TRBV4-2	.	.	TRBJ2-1	CASSQDRDWYNEQFF	TGTGCCAGCAGCCAAGACCGGGACTGGTACAATGAGCAGTTCTTC
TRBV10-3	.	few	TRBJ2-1	CAISGGTGDRDNEQFF	TGTGCCATCAGCGGGGGAACAGGGGACCGCGACAATGAGCAGTTCTTC
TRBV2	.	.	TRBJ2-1	CASSEFGTSSVGEQFF	TGTGCCAGCAGTGAATTTGGCACGTCGTCCGTCGGTGAGCAGTTCTTC
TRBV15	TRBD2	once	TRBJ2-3	CATSQAGGILDTDTQYF	TGTGCCACCAGCCAAGCGGGGGGAATCCTGGACACAGATACGCAGTATTTT
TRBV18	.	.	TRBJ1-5	CASSQDSFQPQHF	TGTGCCAGCTCACAAGACAGCTTTCAGCCCCAGCATTTT
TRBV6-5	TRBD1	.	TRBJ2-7	CDSGLRQGIYEQYF	TGTGACAGCGGCTTACGACAGGGGATCTACGAGCAGTACTTC
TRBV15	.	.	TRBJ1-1	CATVDFEVNTEAFF	TGTGCCACCGTGGACTTCGAAGTGAACACTGAAGCTTTCTTT
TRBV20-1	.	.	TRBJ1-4	CSARVLGFGEKLFF	TGCAGTGCTAGAGTTTTAGGGTTCGGTGAAAAACTGTTTTTT
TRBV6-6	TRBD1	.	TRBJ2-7	CASSYGTGATWEQYF	TGTGCCAGCAGTTACGGGACAGGCGCCACGTGGGAGCAGTACTTC
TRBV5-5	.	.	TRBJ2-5	CASSLVLLGEQYF	TGTGCCAGCAGCTTGGTCCTTCTCGGGGAGCAGTACTTC
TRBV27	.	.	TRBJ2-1	CASSPRQWGRNEQFF	TGTGCCAGCAGTCCTCGTCAATGGGGTCGCAATGAGCAGTTCTTC
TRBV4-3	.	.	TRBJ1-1	CASSQVGQEAFF	TGCGCCAGCAGCCAAGTTGGGCAGGAAGCTTTCTTT
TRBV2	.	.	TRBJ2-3	CASSEPSGAATKDTQYF	TGTGCCAGCAGTGAACCCTCGGGAGCGGCCACAAAAGATACGCAGTATTTT
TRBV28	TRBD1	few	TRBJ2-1	CASSSDNRGLRSYNEQFF	TGTGCCAGCAGCTCAGACAACAGGGGGCTTCGCTCCTACAATGAGCAGTTCTTC
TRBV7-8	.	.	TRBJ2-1	CASSLVRGPGPEQFF	TGTGCCAGCAGCTTAGTTCGAGGGCCAGGGCCTGAGCAGTTCTTC
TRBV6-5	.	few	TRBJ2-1	CASSYGVAGYNEQFF	TGTGCCAGCAGTTACGGGGTAGCCGGATACAATGAGCAGTTCTTC
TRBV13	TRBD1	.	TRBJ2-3	CASSLRGRADTQYF	TGTGCCAGCAGCTTAAGGGGGCGAGCAGATACGCAGTATTTT
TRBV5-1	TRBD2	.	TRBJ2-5	CASSASAGVGETQYF	TGCGCCAGCAGCGCCTCAGCGGGAGTTGGAGAGACCCAGTACTTC
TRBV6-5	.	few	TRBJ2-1	CASNAHGEQFF	TGTGCCAGTAACGCACATGGTGAGCAGTTCTTC
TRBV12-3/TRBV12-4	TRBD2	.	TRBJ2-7	CASSFDWGGRIEEQYF	TGTGCCAGCAGTTTCGACTGGGGGGGGAGGATTGAGGAGCAGTACTTC
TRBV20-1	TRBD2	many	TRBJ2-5	CSARVEGGSGGPQETQYF	TGCAGTGCTAGAGTAGAGGGGGGTAGCGGGGGGCCACAAGAGACCCAGTACTTC
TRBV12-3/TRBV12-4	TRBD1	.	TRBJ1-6	CASSYRQGWDSPLHF	TGTGCCAGCAGCTACAGACAGGGCTGGGATTCACCCCTCCACTTT
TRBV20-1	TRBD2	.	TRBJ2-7	CSASSGESYEQYF	TGCAGTGCTAGCAGCGGGGAGAGCTACGAGCAGTACTTC